Following are 31 T cell receptor beta chains from one sample sequenced in a study of shared clonotypes between healthy human individuals (dated by TCRdb to the early 2020s). Preparation of the library involved the immunoSEQ multiplex PCR assay. The clones in this table, taken by TCRdb from immuneACCESS, are in-frame only. Not every clone is retained; where verified, under half of the shortfall comes from an unresolved V gene, and the cause of the rest is unknown. The sample profile shows about 330,000 clones; around 67% of them were found once. The top ten clonotypes cover around a tenth of the sample. The specimen was memory CD4+ T cells sorted from blood. Explained via the paper, the cell subset or site label denotes: CD45RA-negative fraction. These receptor sequences come from a man aged 25-45 years in good health.

This chain connects TRBV5-4 to TRBJ1-1; 9 nucleotides agree with TRBD1. Germline CDR1 and CDR2: SGHNT and YYREEE (reference sequence). The CDR3 contains 17 residues. The V and J ends lost 4 bases and 11 bases, in that order; junction bases with no gene match: 21. The CDR3 DNA reads TGTGCCAGCAGCCGACCTGGGGGGGACAGGGTTGATCTATCCGCTTTCTTT. Its translation is CASSRPGGDRVDLSAFF.

This clone came up once. The V and J genes are TRBV28 and TRBJ1-3, with 7 bases that match TRBD1. Germline CDR1 MDHEN, CDR2 SYDVKM. With V trimmed by 6 bases and J by 2 bases, 19 bases remained unmatched. The CDR3 consists of 19 residues. The CDR3 DNA is TGTGCCAGCAGCCAGGTGACAGGGTCAGTGTCGTTTACTGGAAACACCATATATTTT. This encodes CASSQVTGSVSFTGNTIYF.

In this sample, this clone turned up a few times. The J gene is TRBJ2-3, the V gene TRBV4-3; D might be TRBD2 (5 bases). V was pared by 0 bases and J by 0 bases, with 10 bases between. This CDR3 has 16 amino acids. CDR1 and CDR2 (germline): LGHNA, YSLEER. Written as DNA, the CDR3 is TGCGCCAGCAGCCAAGAAGGCGGGTTAAGCACAGATACGCAGTATTTT. Protein product: CASSQEGGLSTDTQYF.

The V call is TRBV19, the J call TRBJ1-1; D may be TRBD1 (5 bases). The CDR3 contains 14 residues. Trimming shortened V by 7 bases and J by 3 bases, and 15 bases separated the two germline ends. Germline CDR1 and CDR2: LNHDA and SQIVND (reference sequence). This chain's CDR3 is CASIDQGGHTEAFF. The CDR3 DNA sequence: TGTGCCAGTATCGACCAGGGAGGTCACACTGAAGCTTTCTTT.

The chain's CDR3 is CASSWDFSGNTIYF. Written as DNA, the CDR3 is TGTGCCAGCAGCTGGGACTTCTCTGGAAACACCATATATTTT. The chain uses TRBV14 and TRBJ1-3, with a weak D call TRBD1 (5 bases). The germline V and J ends were trimmed by 5 bases and 0 bases, with 8 bases remaining between them. CDR3 length: 14 residues. CDR1 and CDR2 (germline): SGHDN, FVKESK.

The chain combines TRBV4-1 with TRBJ2-7; the D gene is possibly TRBD1 (5 bases). Per germline, CDR1 MGHRA and CDR2 YSYEKL. There are 17 residues in the CDR3. The ends were cut back, 0 bases at V and 0 bases at J, with 15 bases in the middle. The CDR3 bases are TGCGCCAGCAGCCAAGATCTTGGGGCGTCTACCTCCTACGAGCAGTACTTC. Translation: CASSQDLGASTSYEQYF.

This chain links TRBV2 with TRBJ2-6; either TRBD1 or TRBD2 may fit D (5 bases each). Germline V CDR1 and CDR2: SNHLY, FYNNEI. V gave up 4 bases and J gave up 4 bases, with 11 bases separating them. This CDR3 comprises 15 residues. The CDR3 DNA reads TGTGCCAGCAGTGCCGGGGCGTCAGGGGCCAACGTCCTGACTTTC. This sequence encodes CASSAGASGANVLTF.

The J gene is TRBJ1-4, the V gene TRBV18; D uncertain. Germline V gene data show CDR1 as KGHSH and CDR2 as LQKENI. The CDR3 extends over 12 amino acids. The V end lost 5 bases, the J end lost 4 bases, and 5 bases lay between the germline ends. CDR3 nucleotide sequence: TGTGCCAGCTCATCCTATAATGAAAAACTGTTTTTT. Its protein product is CASSSYNEKLFF.

This sequence joins TRBV18 and TRBJ2-7; 8 nucleotides line up with TRBD1. This CDR3 comprises 14 residues. Germline V gene sequence: CDR1 KGHSH, CDR2 LQKENI. V lost 2 bases to trimming and J lost 0 bases; unmatched junction nucleotides: 0. CDR3 nucleotide sequence: TGTGCCAGCTCACCAGGGACAGGCTCCTACGAGCAGTACTTC. Protein: CASSPGTGSYEQYF.

This clone has a handful of counts. The J gene is TRBJ1-4, the V gene TRBV27; 8 bases map to TRBD1. The V gene's germline CDR1 is MNHEY and CDR2 SMNVEV (reference sequence). The trim removed 7 bases at V and 8 bases at J, leaving 15 bases unmatched. This CDR3 is 16 amino acids long. DNA of the CDR3: TGTGCCAGCATTCGGGGGCAGGGGGCGATCTGCGAAAAACTGTTTTTT. Translated: CASIRGQGAICEKLFF.

The chain carries TRBV6-9 and TRBJ2-1, with TRBD2 as a possible D gene (6 bases). This CDR3 comprises 15 residues. Germline V gives CDR1 MNHGY, CDR2 SVAAGI. Between the trimmed V and J ends, which lost 3 bases and 6 bases, there was a span of 15 bases. The CDR3 DNA reads as TGTGCCAGCAGTTACGGGGGTTCGACGATCAATGAGCAGTTCTTC. Protein: CASSYGGSTINEQFF.

This rearrangement joins TRBV18 to TRBJ1-4; possibly TRBD1 for D (5 bases). This CDR3 is 16 amino acids long. Trimming removed 0 bases at V and 5 bases at J, with 13 bases between. Germline V lookup: CDR1 KGHSH, CDR2 LQKENI. CDR3 amino acids: CASSPPSQGINEKLFF. The CDR3 DNA is TGTGCCAGCTCACCACCTTCCCAGGGAATCAATGAAAAACTGTTTTTT.

Remarks on this clone: In the same sample, other DNA sequences code for this CDR3. The chain joins TRBV2 to TRBJ2-7; a weak D match, TRBD1 (5 bases). The V end lost 6 bases, the J end lost 5 bases, and 17 bases lay between the germline ends. The CDR3 runs 14 residues. Germline CDR1 SNHLY, CDR2 FYNNEI. CDR3 nucleotide sequence: TGTGCCAGCAGGGGGCGCCTGTCTCGGCACGAGCAGTACTTC. This sequence encodes CASRGRLSRHEQYF.

CDR3 nucleotides: TGTGCTAGTCCTATTAGGGGGTTGATCCGGAATATGGCCCAGTACTTC. It is translated as CASPIRGLIRNMAQYF. This chain joins TRBV12-5 and TRBJ2-5; possibly TRBD1 for D (6 bases). Looked up from germline, CDR1 is LGHNT and CDR2 is FRNRAP. Trimming stripped 8 bases from V and 9 bases from J, with 28 bases between. This CDR3 spans 16 amino acids.

This clone appeared once. The rearrangement uses TRBV6-5 and TRBJ2-5, with 10 nucleotides matching TRBD2. Germline V gene sequence: CDR1 MNHEY, CDR2 SVGAGI. The V segment lost 6 bases and the J segment 6 bases; nucleotides outside the gene matches: 7. The CDR3 is made up of 14 amino acids. The CDR3 sequence is CASRDGTSEKTQYF. The CDR3 coding sequence is TGTGCCAGCAGGGACGGGACTAGCGAAAAGACCCAGTACTTC.

This sequence joins TRBV15 and TRBJ2-7; TRBD1 matches 7 bases. The V gene's germline CDR1 is LNHNV and CDR2 YYDKDF (reference sequence). V was clipped by 2 bases and J by 0 bases; unmatched bases: 7. This CDR3 has 16 amino acids. The CDR3 DNA follows: TGTGCCACCAGCAGACCCGGGACAGCGAGCTCCTACGAGCAGTACTTC. It codes for CATSRPGTASSYEQYF.

This clone was found a few times. J is TRBJ2-2 and V is TRBV7-3; no reliable D call. Germline CDR1 reads SGHTA; CDR2 reads FQGTGA. V was pared by 0 bases and J by 3 bases, with 2 bases between. The CDR3 totals 13 residues. The CDR3 reads CASSLTYTGELFF. As DNA, the CDR3 is TGTGCCAGCAGCTTAACATACACCGGGGAGCTGTTTTTT.

The rearrangement links TRBV6-1 to TRBJ2-1; 9 bases match TRBD2. CDR3 length: 14 residues. Trimming removed 8 bases from V and 7 bases from J; junction bases left unmatched: 9. The germline CDR1 and CDR2 sequences are MNHNS and SASEGT. CDR3 in DNA: TGTGCCAGCTCGCGGCGGGAGGGCCCTAATGAGCAGTTCTTC. Protein sequence: CASSRREGPNEQFF.

This chain joins TRBV2 and TRBJ1-1; a weak D match, TRBD1 (5 bases). The CDR3 loop spans 15 amino acids. Germline V gene data show CDR1 as SNHLY and CDR2 as FYNNEI. V lost 5 bases and J 0 bases, leaving 13 bases between the germline ends. CDR3 residues: CASSRQGAMNTEAFF. CDR3 nucleotides: TGTGCCAGCAGTCGACAAGGGGCCATGAACACTGAAGCTTTCTTT.

The chain couples TRBV5-8 to TRBJ1-2; D may be TRBD1 (5 bases). Germline CDR1 SGHTS, CDR2 YDEGEE. The CDR3 is 16 amino acids. Between the trimmed V and J ends, which lost 4 bases and 0 bases, there was a span of 16 bases. CDR3 coding DNA: TGTGCCAGCAGCCGTCCCTTGACAGCAACTAACTATGGCTACACCTTC. This translates into CASSRPLTATNYGYTF.

The CDR3 coding sequence is TGTGCCAGCAGCAGCGGACAGGGGAGAACCGGGGAGCTGTTTTTT. As protein: CASSSGQGRTGELFF. The chain employs TRBV7-3 and TRBJ2-2; 9 bases align to TRBD1. The CDR3 totals 15 residues. The germline V gene has CDR1 SGHTA and CDR2 FQGTGA. V was clipped by 5 bases and J by 5 bases; unmatched bases: 6.

The chain carries TRBV5-1 and TRBJ2-5, with 12 positions matching TRBD2. V gave up 6 bases and J gave up 5 bases; unmatched junction bases: 17. The CDR3 extends over 18 amino acids. CDR1 is SGHRS and CDR2 is YFSETQ in the germline V gene. The CDR3 protein is CASTPIRTSGEKGETQYF. The CDR3 DNA reads as TGCGCCAGCACCCCCATCAGGACTAGCGGGGAAAAGGGGGAGACCCAGTACTTC.

V and J are TRBV4-1 and TRBJ1-3; D gene uncertain. The length of the CDR3 is 15 residues. Germline loops: CDR1 MGHRA, CDR2 YSYEKL. The V and J ends lost 0 bases and 3 bases respectively, with 9 bases between them. The CDR3 loop is CASSQDTFVGNTIYF. CDR3 bases: TGCGCCAGCAGCCAAGACACCTTCGTTGGAAACACCATATATTTT.

Here the CDR3 reads CASSEGPMTSGRVRNEQFF. The CDR3 DNA reads TGTGCCAGCAGTGAAGGTCCTATGACTAGCGGGAGGGTGAGGAATGAGCAGTTCTTC. This chain joins TRBV6-1 and TRBJ2-1, with 14 positions matching TRBD2. The CDR3 runs to 19 residues. Germline V gene lookup returns CDR1 MNHNS and CDR2 SASEGT. Trimming at V came to 1 base and at J to 7 bases, leaving 12 bases not matched to a gene.

In regard to this clone: Other DNA sequences from this sample encode an identical CDR3 as well. The chain uses TRBV7-2 and TRBJ2-3, with 8 bases fitting TRBD1. The V gene end was trimmed by 6 bases and the J gene end by 6 bases; junction bases not matched to a gene: 8. Germline CDR1 is SGHTA and CDR2 is FQGNSA. The CDR3 runs to 14 residues. CDR3 region: CASSLQGASDTQYF. CDR3 bases: TGTGCCAGCAGTCTGCAGGGGGCTTCGGATACGCAGTATTTT. Filled out from reference TRBV7-2 and TRBJ2-3, the complete variable domain reads GAGVSQSPSNKVTEKGKDVELRCDPISGHTALYWYRQSLGQGLEFLIYFQGNSAPDKSGLPSDRFSAERTGGSVSTLTIQRTQQEDSAVYLCASSLQGASDTQYFGPGTRLTVL.

This chain joins TRBV11-3 and TRBJ2-2; 7 nucleotides align to TRBD1. V lost 6 bases and J lost 5; bases outside the gene matches: 9. Germline-derived CDR1 and CDR2 are SGHNT and YENEEA. This CDR3 region has 15 residues. DNA for the CDR3: TGTGCCAGCAGTTATACAGGGGTATCGACCGGGGAGCTGTTTTTT. Translation gives CASSYTGVSTGELFF.

DNA for the CDR3: TGTGCCAGCAGCTTCTCTGCACAGGGGCCCCGCACAGATACGCAGTATTTT. This codes for CASSFSAQGPRTDTQYF. This chain links TRBV5-6 with TRBJ2-3, with 7 bases aligning to TRBD1. The CDR3 has 17 residues. The ends lost 2 bases at V and 1 base at J; junction bases unmatched: 10. In germline, CDR1 is SGHDT, CDR2 YYEEEE.

This clone was picked up many times. The chain carries TRBV19 and TRBJ1-2; 8 nucleotides agree with TRBD1. Germline CDR1 is LNHDA and CDR2 is SQIVND (reference sequence). The V gene end was trimmed by 7 bases and the J gene end by 6 bases; junction bases not matched to a gene: 10. The length of the CDR3 is 14 residues. The CDR3 nucleotides read TGTGCCAGTACCAGACAACAGGGGGTGAATGGCTACACCTTC. Amino acid sequence: CASTRQQGVNGYTF.

The J gene is TRBJ2-1, the V gene TRBV6-5; D ambiguous. The CDR3 consists of 11 residues. CDR1 is MNHEY and CDR2 is SVGAGI in the germline V gene. V lost 6 bases, J lost 3 bases, and 3 bases lay in between. CDR3 sequence reads: CASRDYNEQFF. The CDR3 DNA is TGTGCCAGCAGGGACTACAATGAGCAGTTCTTC.

The CDR3 bases are TGTGCTATGGGCGGGGCCCCAACCTACGAGCAGTACTTC. Translation: CAMGGAPTYEQYF. The chain links TRBV28 to TRBJ2-7, with D possibly TRBD2 on 6 matching bases. Germline V gene data show CDR1 as MDHEN and CDR2 as SYDVKM. The length of the CDR3 is 13 residues.

The chain carries TRBV9 and TRBJ1-1; D ambiguous. The germline CDR1 and CDR2 sequences are SGDLS and YYNGEE. The CDR3 consists of 13 residues. Trimming stripped 5 bases from V and 3 bases from J, with 11 bases between. The CDR3 DNA is TGTGCCAGCAGTTACATTTTGGACACTGAAGCTTTCTTT. It translates to CASSYILDTEAFF.